Shown below are 30 T cell receptor beta chains from a single sample sequenced in a study of cytomegalovirus exposure and HLA in healthy donors. With 60 Vbeta and 13 Jbeta primers, the PCR was carried out. Sequenced by immunoSEQ multiplex PCR; TCRdb stores in-frame clones only, minus some. Found here are 75,000 to 100,000 clones, 7.6% of them singletons; the top ten hold over 2%. Source material: PBMCs. The receptor set was obtained from a man aged 50 to 60 in good health and CMV-seronegative.

This chain joins TRBV29-1 and TRBJ2-1; 9 bases match TRBD2. This CDR3 region has 16 residues. The J segment lost 4 bases and the V segment lost 0 bases, leaving 7 bases of the junction unmatched. The germline V gene has CDR1 SQVTM and CDR2 ANQGSEA. The CDR3 reads CSVEDAGSGRYNEQFF. Here the CDR3 DNA reads TGCAGCGTTGAAGACGCCGGTAGCGGGAGATACAATGAGCAGTTCTTC.

The chain recombines TRBV19 with TRBJ2-1; 9 nucleotides align to TRBD1. The CDR3 length is 17 residues. From germline, CDR1 is LNHDA and CDR2 SQIVND (reference sequence). Trimming removed 4 bases from V and 0 bases from J; junction bases left unmatched: 7. In DNA, the CDR3 is TGTGCCAGTAGTACTATAGGACAGGGGAACTCCTACAATGAGCAGTTCTTC. Amino acid sequence: CASSTIGQGNSYNEQFF.

The chain employs TRBV14 and TRBJ2-6; no reliable D call. The CDR3 is made up of 16 amino acids. Looked up from germline, CDR1 is SGHDN and CDR2 is FVKESK. Trimming removed 2 bases from V and 0 bases from J, with 8 bases in between. The CDR3 loop reads CASSQHHGSGANVLTF. CDR3 coding DNA: TGTGCCAGCAGCCAACATCACGGCTCTGGGGCCAACGTCCTGACTTTC.

V and J are TRBV6-4 and TRBJ2-3; TRBD2 agrees at 7 bases. V was clipped by 2 bases and J by 5 bases; unmatched bases: 7. The CDR3 runs 15 residues. Germline CDR1 MRHNA, CDR2 SNTAGT. This chain's CDR3 is CASSDRAGAGDTQYF. The CDR3 DNA follows: TGTGCCAGCAGTGACCGGGCGGGAGCGGGAGATACGCAGTATTTT.

This clone was observed a handful of times. The chain combines TRBV4-2 with TRBJ1-1, with 9 bases identical to TRBD1. The CDR3 loop spans 14 amino acids. Germline assignment: CDR1 LGHNA and CDR2 YNFKEQ. With V trimmed by 3 bases and J by 7 bases, 6 bases remained unmatched. Here the CDR3 reads CASSQEGTGIEAFF. The CDR3 DNA is TGTGCCAGCAGCCAGGAGGGGACAGGGATTGAAGCTTTCTTT.

A few counts support this clone. The CDR3 here is CASGTPNTVYEQYF. The CDR3 coding sequence is TGTGCCAGCGGAACGCCGAACACAGTATACGAGCAGTACTTC. The chain joins TRBV6-6 to TRBJ2-7; no firm D call. The germline gives CDR1 MNHNY, CDR2 SVGAGI (reference sequence). V lost 8 bases and J 4 bases, leaving 18 bases between the germline ends. The CDR3 has 14 residues.

The rearrangement links TRBV27 to TRBJ2-2; a possible D gene is TRBD2 (6 bases). This CDR3 region has 15 residues. Between the trimmed V and J ends, which lost 3 bases and 5 bases, there was a span of 13 bases. Germline lookup yields CDR1 MNHEY and CDR2 SMNVEV (reference sequence). Written as DNA, the CDR3 is TGTGCCAGCAGTTTGGCGGGGAGAGGTACCGGGGAGCTGTTTTTT. It codes for CASSLAGRGTGELFF.

The V call is TRBV9, the J call TRBJ2-2; D is possibly TRBD2 (7 bases). The CDR3 covers 15 residues. The germline V and J ends were trimmed by 3 bases and 3 bases, with 12 bases remaining between them. Germline CDR1 and CDR2: SGDLS and YYNGEE. The CDR3 is CASSGRGGYTGELFF. Written as DNA, the CDR3 is TGTGCCAGCAGCGGTAGGGGGGGGTACACCGGGGAGCTGTTTTTT. Full variable domain (outside the CDR3, taken from reference TRBV9 and TRBJ2-2): DSGVTQTPKHLITATGQRVTLRCSPRSGDLSVYWYQQSLDQGLQFLIQYYNGEERAKGNILERFSAQQFPDLHSELNLSSLELGDSALYFCASSGRGGYTGELFFGEGSRLTVL.

In this sample, this clone turned up a few times. The chain uses TRBV6-5 and TRBJ1-4; D gene uncertain. CDR3 size: 14 residues. V dropped 5 bases and J dropped 8 bases, with 15 bases sitting between them. CDR1 and CDR2 from the germline V gene are MNHEY and SVGAGI. CDR3 DNA: TGTGCCAGCAGTCCGGCCCCGATGGGCGAAAAACTGTTTTTT. This gives the protein CASSPAPMGEKLFF.

Only a few counts were recorded for this clone. This sequence joins TRBV28 and TRBJ2-5, with 10 bases identical to TRBD2. The CDR3 covers 16 residues. J lost 4 bases, V lost 4 bases, and 9 bases had no gene match. Germline V gene data show CDR1 as MDHEN and CDR2 as SYDVKM. The DNA of the CDR3 is TGTGCCAGCAGTTCAGGGAAGGCTAGCGGGAGAGAGACCCAGTACTTC. Translated, it gives CASSSGKASGRETQYF.

The chain recombines TRBV7-2 with TRBJ1-4; no clear D. In germline, CDR1 is SGHTA, CDR2 FQGNSA. The CDR3 loop spans 17 amino acids. V lost 5 bases and J 2 bases, leaving 18 bases between the germline ends. In nucleotides, the CDR3 is TGTGCCAGCAGCCCGATCTCGGGGATTCGGACTAATGAAAAACTGTTTTTT. Protein product: CASSPISGIRTNEKLFF.

The V and J genes are TRBV5-1 and TRBJ2-7; D remains unclear. Trimming left V 4 bases short and J 5 bases short, with 13 bases between. CDR1 is SGHRS and CDR2 is YFSETQ in the germline V gene. This CDR3 has 13 residues. CDR3 region: CASSLAQANEQYF. CDR3 sequence (DNA): TGCGCCAGCAGCCTGGCGCAGGCAAACGAGCAGTACTTC.

This clone was seen only a few times. J is TRBJ1-1 and V is TRBV7-2; 7 nucleotides line up with TRBD1. Germline loops: CDR1 SGHTA, CDR2 FQGNSA. Germline trimming cut 4 bases from V and 4 bases from J; bases unmatched to any gene: 9. There are 15 residues in the CDR3. CDR3 loop: CASSSFTGAPTEAFF. Written as DNA, the CDR3 is TGTGCCAGCAGCTCCTTCACAGGGGCCCCCACTGAAGCTTTCTTT.

This clone appeared a few times. The chain carries TRBV27 and TRBJ2-7; D might be TRBD2 (5 bases). This CDR3 is built from 13 residues. Germline V gene data show CDR1 as MNHEY and CDR2 as SMNVEV (reference sequence). V lost 5 bases to trimming and J lost 2 bases, with 10 bases between them. The CDR3 region is CASSLFGAYEQYF. As DNA, the CDR3 is TGTGCCAGCAGTCTCTTCGGGGCCTACGAGCAGTACTTC.

Only a few counts were recorded for this clone. This chain connects TRBV19 to TRBJ1-1; TRBD1 agrees at 7 bases. Trimming removed 6 bases from V and 0 bases from J; junction bases left unmatched: 7. The V gene's germline CDR1 is LNHDA and CDR2 SQIVND (reference sequence). This CDR3 has 15 residues. CDR3 amino acids: CASRYDDRVNTEAFF. In DNA, the CDR3 is TGTGCCAGTAGATATGATGACAGGGTGAACACTGAAGCTTTCTTT.

This clone was found a few times. This chain uses TRBV5-1 with TRBJ2-7, with 7 nucleotides matching TRBD1. From germline, CDR1 is SGHRS and CDR2 YFSETQ. J was trimmed by 2 bases and V by 4 bases; bases with no gene match: 9. The CDR3 consists of 15 residues. The DNA of the CDR3 is TGCGCCAGCAGCCCGGGACAGAGAAAAACCTACGAGCAGTACTTC. This translates into CASSPGQRKTYEQYF.

At least ten counts were recorded for this clone. V usage is TRBV6-5 and J usage is TRBJ1-1; perhaps TRBD1 as D (6 bases). Germline loops: CDR1 MNHEY, CDR2 SVGAGI. With 5 bases removed from V and 10 bases from J, the gap between germline ends came to 17 bases. The CDR3 loop spans 13 amino acids. CDR3 amino acids: CASSRTLQGTAFF. The CDR3, as DNA: TGTGCCAGCAGTCGAACCCTACAGGGAACAGCTTTCTTT.

The genes are TRBV5-1 and TRBJ1-2; 8 nucleotides align to TRBD1. CDR1 SGHRS and CDR2 YFSETQ come from the germline V gene. V lost 2 bases to trimming and J lost 7 bases; unmatched junction nucleotides: 10. The length of the CDR3 is 15 residues. CDR3 amino acids: CASSFMTGDPSGYTF. CDR3 in DNA: TGCGCCAGCAGCTTTATGACAGGGGACCCCAGTGGCTACACCTTC.

There are a few counts of this clone. The chain combines TRBV30 with TRBJ2-5; 7 bases fit TRBD1. Germline values: CDR1 GTSNPN, CDR2 SVGIG (reference sequence). V dropped 5 bases and J dropped 3; count of bases not matched to a gene: 9. There are 14 residues in the CDR3. CDR3 amino acids: CAWGRQGPKETQYF. For the CDR3, the DNA is TGTGCCTGGGGGAGACAGGGACCCAAAGAGACCCAGTACTTC.

This clone was seen more than once but under ten times. V gene TRBV6-5 combines with J gene TRBJ1-1; D perhaps matches TRBD1 (6 bases). Germline V gene data show CDR1 as MNHEY and CDR2 as SVGAGI. Trimming took 0 bases from V and 4 from J, leaving 9 bases between them. The CDR3 has 14 amino acids. The CDR3 DNA sequence: TGTGCCAGCAGTTACTCAGGCAGGGGCACTGAAGCTTTCTTT. Amino acid sequence: CASSYSGRGTEAFF.

The table lists this clone with a few counts. This chain links TRBV7-2 with TRBJ1-3; D ambiguous. The germline V gene has CDR1 SGHTA and CDR2 FQGNSA. The V end was cut by 0 bases, the J end by 4 bases, with 16 bases between. The CDR3 length is 17 residues. CDR3 DNA: TGTGCCAGCAGCTTAGCGAGGGCTCACGCGCTGGGAAACACCATATATTTT. It specifies CASSLARAHALGNTIYF.

The rearrangement links TRBV30 to TRBJ2-7; TRBD2 matches 7 bases. Germline V gene sequence: CDR1 GTSNPN, CDR2 SVGIG (reference sequence). J was trimmed by 6 bases and V by 2 bases; bases with no gene match: 13. This CDR3 spans 15 amino acids. CDR3 nucleotides: TGTGCCTGGAGTCCGAGGGCCGGCGGGGGATCCGAGCAGTACTTC. It codes for CAWSPRAGGGSEQYF. The variable domain in full, completed from reference TRBV30 and TRBJ2-7, reads SQTIHQWPATLVQPVGSPLSLECTVEGTSNPNLYWYRQAAGRGLQLLFYSVGIGQISSEVPQNLSASRPQDRQFILSSKKLLLSDSGFYLCAWSPRAGGGSEQYFGPGTRLTVT.

This clone has more than one count but fewer than ten. The V gene is TRBV7-2, the J gene TRBJ2-3, with D uncertain. The CDR3 contains 13 residues. Germline V gene lookup returns CDR1 SGHTA and CDR2 FQGNSA. With 1 base removed from V and 5 bases from J, the gap between germline ends came to 7 bases. CDR3 DNA: TGTGCCAGCAGCTTAGAATGGCTAGATACGCAGTATTTT. Translated, it gives CASSLEWLDTQYF. The variable domain in full, with the rest retrieved from reference TRBV7-2 and TRBJ2-3, is GAGVSQSPSNKVTEKGKDVELRCDPISGHTALYWYRQSLGQGLEFLIYFQGNSAPDKSGLPSDRFSAERTGGSVSTLTIQRTQQEDSAVYLCASSLEWLDTQYFGPGTRLTVL.

In its sample, this clone was seen a few times. The chain is built from TRBV5-1 and TRBJ1-1; 7 bases are a match to TRBD1. Germline V gene data show CDR1 as SGHRS and CDR2 as YFSETQ. This CDR3 has 15 amino acids. Unmatched junction bases numbered 11, after V lost 4 bases and J lost 5 bases. CDR3 nucleotides: TGCGCCAGCAGCCCCGCCCTGACAGGGTGGACTGAAGCTTTCTTT. It specifies CASSPALTGWTEAFF.

This clone has only a few counts. This chain connects TRBV28 to TRBJ1-2; 7 nucleotides match TRBD1. V was pared by 8 bases and J by 2 bases, with 5 bases of the junction left unmatched. The germline V gene has CDR1 MDHEN and CDR2 SYDVKM. The CDR3 contains 13 residues. CDR3 protein: CASRRGQNYGYTF. CDR3 nucleotides: TGTGCCAGCCGGAGGGGACAGAACTATGGCTACACCTTC.

This chain connects TRBV11-2 to TRBJ2-7; 9 positions match TRBD1. V was clipped by 4 bases and J by 1 base; unmatched bases: 2. Per germline, CDR1 SGHAT and CDR2 FQNNGV. The CDR3 length is 14 residues. The CDR3 loop reads CASSSGTGSYEQYF. CDR3 coding DNA: TGTGCCAGCAGCTCCGGGACAGGGTCCTACGAGCAGTACTTC.

Here the CDR3 reads CASSKTGGVYGYTF. As DNA, the CDR3 is TGTGCCAGCAGCAAGACAGGTGGGGTCTATGGCTACACCTTC. The V and J genes are TRBV5-4 and TRBJ1-2, with D perhaps matching TRBD1 (6 bases). The germline V gene encodes CDR1 SGHNT and CDR2 YYREEE (reference sequence). The V and J ends lost 4 bases and 4 bases respectively, with 14 bases between them. This CDR3 has 14 amino acids.

This clone was seen only a few times. The rearrangement joins TRBV6-1 to TRBJ1-4, with a tentative D call TRBD1 (6 bases). Germline values: CDR1 MNHNS, CDR2 SASEGT. The CDR3 runs 15 residues. Trimming removed 4 bases at V and 8 bases at J, with 17 bases between. CDR3 region: CASSVLRGIGEKLFF. CDR3 sequence (DNA): TGTGCCAGCAGTGTCCTAAGGGGGATCGGGGAAAAACTGTTTTTT.

The chain combines TRBV5-1 with TRBJ2-3, with TRBD2 matching 10 bases. From germline, CDR1 is SGHRS and CDR2 YFSETQ. After removal of 3 bases from V and 2 bases from J, the junction contained 18 bases not matched to a gene. This CDR3 comprises 20 residues. Here the CDR3 reads CASSSIISGGVSLYTDTQYF. CDR3 sequence (DNA): TGCGCCAGCAGCTCTATTATAAGCGGGGGGGTATCACTTTACACAGATACGCAGTATTTT.

CDR3 sequence reads: CASSETPVGTVNEKLFF. DNA of the CDR3: TGCGCCAGCAGCGAGACCCCCGTAGGGACAGTTAATGAAAAACTGTTTTTT. The chain couples TRBV5-1 to TRBJ1-4; 7 nucleotides match TRBD1. V was pared by 4 bases and J by 4 bases, with 13 bases of the junction left unmatched. The CDR3 length is 17 residues. Germline CDR1 SGHRS, CDR2 YFSETQ.